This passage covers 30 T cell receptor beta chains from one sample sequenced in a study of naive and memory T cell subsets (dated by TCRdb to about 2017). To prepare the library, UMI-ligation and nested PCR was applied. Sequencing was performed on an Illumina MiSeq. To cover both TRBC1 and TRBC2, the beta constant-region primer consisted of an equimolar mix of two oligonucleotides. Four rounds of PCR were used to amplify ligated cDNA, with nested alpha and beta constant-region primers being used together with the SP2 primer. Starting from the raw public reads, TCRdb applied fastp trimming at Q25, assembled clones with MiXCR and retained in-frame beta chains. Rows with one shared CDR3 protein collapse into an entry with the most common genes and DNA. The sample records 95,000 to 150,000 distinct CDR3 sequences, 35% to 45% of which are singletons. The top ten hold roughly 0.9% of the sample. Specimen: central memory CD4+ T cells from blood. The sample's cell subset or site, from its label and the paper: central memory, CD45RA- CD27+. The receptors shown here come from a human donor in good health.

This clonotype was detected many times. The CDR3 is CSADAGQVNSPLHF. In DNA form, the CDR3 reads TGCAGTGCTGATGCGGGACAGGTTAATTCACCCCTCCACTTT. This rearrangement joins TRBV20-1 to TRBJ1-6, with 8 bases that match TRBD1. CDR3 size: 14 residues. Germline lookup yields CDR1 DFQATT and CDR2 SNEGSKA (reference sequence). The ends lost 5 bases at V and 6 bases at J; junction bases unmatched: 6.

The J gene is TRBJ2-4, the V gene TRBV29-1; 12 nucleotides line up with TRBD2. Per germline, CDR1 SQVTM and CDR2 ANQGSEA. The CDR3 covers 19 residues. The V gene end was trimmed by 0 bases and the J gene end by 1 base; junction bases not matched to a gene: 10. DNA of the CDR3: TGCAGCGTTGAAGAACTCCTAGCGGGAGGGAGTATGGCCAAAAACATTCAGTACTTC. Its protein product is CSVEELLAGGSMAKNIQYF.

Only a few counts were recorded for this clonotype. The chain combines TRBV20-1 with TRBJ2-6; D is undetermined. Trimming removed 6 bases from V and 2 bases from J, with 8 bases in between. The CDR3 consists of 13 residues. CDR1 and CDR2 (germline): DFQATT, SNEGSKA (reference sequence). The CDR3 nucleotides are TGCAGTGCGACCGTGACTGGGGCCAACGTCCTGACTTTC. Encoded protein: CSATVTGANVLTF.

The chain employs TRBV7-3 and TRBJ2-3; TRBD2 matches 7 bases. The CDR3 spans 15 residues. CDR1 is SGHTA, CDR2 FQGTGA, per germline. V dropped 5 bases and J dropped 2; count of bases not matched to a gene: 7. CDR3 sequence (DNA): TGTGCCAGCAGCAAGCGGGGCAGTCACACAGATACGCAGTATTTT. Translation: CASSKRGSHTDTQYF.

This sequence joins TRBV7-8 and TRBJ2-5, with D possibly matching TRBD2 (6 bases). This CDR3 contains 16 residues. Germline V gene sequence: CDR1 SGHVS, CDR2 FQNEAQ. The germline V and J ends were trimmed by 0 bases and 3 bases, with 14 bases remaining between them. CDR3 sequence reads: CASSLASGLGEETQYF. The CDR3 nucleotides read TGTGCCAGCAGCTTAGCATCGGGACTGGGGGAAGAGACCCAGTACTTC.

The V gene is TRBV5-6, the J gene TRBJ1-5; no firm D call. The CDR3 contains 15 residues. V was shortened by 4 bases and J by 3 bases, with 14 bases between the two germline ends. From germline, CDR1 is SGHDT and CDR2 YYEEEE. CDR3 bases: TGTGCCAGCAGCCCTCGCAGGTCGAACAATCAGCCCCAGCATTTT. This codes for CASSPRRSNNQPQHF.

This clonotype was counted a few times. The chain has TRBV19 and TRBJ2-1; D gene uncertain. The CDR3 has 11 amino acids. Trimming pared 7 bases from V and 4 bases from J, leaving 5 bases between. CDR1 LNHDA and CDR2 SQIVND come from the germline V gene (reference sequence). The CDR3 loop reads CASMGYNEQFF. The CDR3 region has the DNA TGTGCCAGTATGGGATACAATGAGCAGTTCTTC.

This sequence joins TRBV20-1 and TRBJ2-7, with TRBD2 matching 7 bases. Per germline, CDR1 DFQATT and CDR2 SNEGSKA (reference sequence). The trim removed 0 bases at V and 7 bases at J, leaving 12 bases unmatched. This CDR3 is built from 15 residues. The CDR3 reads CSARESGLVTREQYF. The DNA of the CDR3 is TGCAGTGCTAGAGAATCCGGACTAGTAACGAGGGAGCAGTACTTC.

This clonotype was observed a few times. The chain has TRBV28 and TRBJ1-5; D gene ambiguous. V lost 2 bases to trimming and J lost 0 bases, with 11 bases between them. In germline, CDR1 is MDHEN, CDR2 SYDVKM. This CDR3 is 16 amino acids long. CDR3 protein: CASSLPPSVSNQPQHF. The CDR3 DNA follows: TGTGCCAGCAGTTTACCCCCTAGTGTTAGCAATCAGCCCCAGCATTTT.

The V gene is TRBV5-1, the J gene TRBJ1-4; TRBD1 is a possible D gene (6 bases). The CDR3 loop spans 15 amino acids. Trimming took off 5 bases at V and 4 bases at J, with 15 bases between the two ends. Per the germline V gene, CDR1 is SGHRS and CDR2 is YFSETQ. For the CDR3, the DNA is TGCGCCAGCAGTTTCGGACAGCCGATTAATGAAAAACTGTTTTTT. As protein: CASSFGQPINEKLFF.

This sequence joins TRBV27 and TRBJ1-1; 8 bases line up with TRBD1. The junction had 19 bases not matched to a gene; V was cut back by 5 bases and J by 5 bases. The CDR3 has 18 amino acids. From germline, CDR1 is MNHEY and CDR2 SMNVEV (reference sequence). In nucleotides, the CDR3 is TGTGCCAGCAGTGCGGGGCCACCCGGACAGGGATTTCGAACTGAAGCTTTCTTT. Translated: CASSAGPPGQGFRTEAFF.

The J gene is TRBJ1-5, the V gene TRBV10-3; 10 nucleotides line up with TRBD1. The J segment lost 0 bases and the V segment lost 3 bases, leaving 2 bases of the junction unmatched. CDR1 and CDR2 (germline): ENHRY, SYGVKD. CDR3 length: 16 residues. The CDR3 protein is CAISERTGGSNQPQHF. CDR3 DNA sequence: TGTGCCATCAGTGAAAGGACAGGGGGTAGCAATCAGCCCCAGCATTTT.

The CDR3 nucleotides are TGTGCCAGCGCCCGGACCGGCTTTCTGGCTGGAAACACCATATATTTT. Its translation is CASARTGFLAGNTIYF. The V call is TRBV27, the J call TRBJ1-3; D remains ambiguous. Germline loops: CDR1 MNHEY, CDR2 SMNVEV (reference sequence). The CDR3 covers 16 residues. Trimming shortened V by 8 bases and J by 2 bases, and 19 bases separated the two germline ends.

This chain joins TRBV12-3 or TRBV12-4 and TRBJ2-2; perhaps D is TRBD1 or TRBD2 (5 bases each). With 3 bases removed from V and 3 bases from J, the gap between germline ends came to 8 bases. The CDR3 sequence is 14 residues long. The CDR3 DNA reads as TGTGCCAGCAGTTTTGGGACCTACACCGGGGAGCTGTTTTTT. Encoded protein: CASSFGTYTGELFF.

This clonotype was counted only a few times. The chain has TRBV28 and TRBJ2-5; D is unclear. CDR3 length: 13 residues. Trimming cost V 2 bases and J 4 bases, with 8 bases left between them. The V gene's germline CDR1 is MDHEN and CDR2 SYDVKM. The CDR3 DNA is TGTGCCAGCAGTTTAATTAATGGAGAGACCCAGTACTTC. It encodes CASSLINGETQYF.

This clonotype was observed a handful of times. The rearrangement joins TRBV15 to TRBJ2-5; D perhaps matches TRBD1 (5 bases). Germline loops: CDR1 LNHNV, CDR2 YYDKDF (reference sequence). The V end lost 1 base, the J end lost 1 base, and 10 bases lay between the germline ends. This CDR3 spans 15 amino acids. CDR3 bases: TGTGCCACCAGCAGAGCAGGGATCGGCCAAGAGACCCAGTACTTC. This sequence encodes CATSRAGIGQETQYF.

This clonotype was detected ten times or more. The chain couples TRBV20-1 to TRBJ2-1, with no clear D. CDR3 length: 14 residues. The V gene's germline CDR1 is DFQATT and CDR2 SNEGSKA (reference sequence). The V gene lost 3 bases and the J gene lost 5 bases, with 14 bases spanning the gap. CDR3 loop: CSASVWLEDNEQFF. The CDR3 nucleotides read TGCAGTGCTAGTGTTTGGCTGGAAGACAATGAGCAGTTCTTC.

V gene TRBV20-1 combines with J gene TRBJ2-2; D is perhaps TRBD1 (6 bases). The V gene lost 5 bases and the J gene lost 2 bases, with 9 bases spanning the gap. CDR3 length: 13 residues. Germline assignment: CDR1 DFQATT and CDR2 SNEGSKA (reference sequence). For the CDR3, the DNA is TGCAGTGCTGCACAGGGAAACACCGGGGAGCTGTTTTTT. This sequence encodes CSAAQGNTGELFF.

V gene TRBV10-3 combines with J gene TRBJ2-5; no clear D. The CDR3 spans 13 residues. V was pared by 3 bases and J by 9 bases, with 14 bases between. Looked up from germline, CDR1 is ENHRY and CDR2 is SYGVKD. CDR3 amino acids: CAISEEIEAAQYF. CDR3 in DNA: TGTGCCATCAGTGAAGAGATTGAGGCGGCCCAGTACTTC.

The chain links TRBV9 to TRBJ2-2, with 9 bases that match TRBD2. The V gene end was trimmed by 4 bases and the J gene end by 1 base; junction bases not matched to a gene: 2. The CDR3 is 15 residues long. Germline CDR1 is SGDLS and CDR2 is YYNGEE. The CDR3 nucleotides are TGTGCCAGCAGCCAGACTAGCGGGAACACCGGGGAGCTGTTTTTT. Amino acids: CASSQTSGNTGELFF.

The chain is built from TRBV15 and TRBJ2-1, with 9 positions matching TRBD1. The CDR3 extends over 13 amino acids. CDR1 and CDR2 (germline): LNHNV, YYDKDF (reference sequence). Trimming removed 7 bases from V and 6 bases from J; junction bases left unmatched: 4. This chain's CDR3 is CATKDRGVNEQFF. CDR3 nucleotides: TGTGCCACCAAAGACAGGGGGGTCAATGAGCAGTTCTTC. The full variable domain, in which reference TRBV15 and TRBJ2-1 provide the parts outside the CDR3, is DAMVIQNPRYQVTQFGKPVTLSCSQTLNHNVMYWYQQKSSQAPKLLFHYYDKDFNNEADTPDNFQSRRPNTSFCFLDIRSPGLGDTAMYLCATKDRGVNEQFFGPGTRLTVL.

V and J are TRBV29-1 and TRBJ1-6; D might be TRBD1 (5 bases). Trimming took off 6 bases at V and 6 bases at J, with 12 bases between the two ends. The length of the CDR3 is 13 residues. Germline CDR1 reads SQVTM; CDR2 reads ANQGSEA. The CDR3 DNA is TGCAGCGTCGGTGGGCAGGGTAATTCACCCCTCCACTTT. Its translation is CSVGGQGNSPLHF.

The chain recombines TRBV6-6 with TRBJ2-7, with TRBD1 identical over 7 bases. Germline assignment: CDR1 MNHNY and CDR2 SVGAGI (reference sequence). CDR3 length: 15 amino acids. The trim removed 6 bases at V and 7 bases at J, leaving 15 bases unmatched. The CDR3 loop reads CASRRPGTASFEQYF. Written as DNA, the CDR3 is TGTGCCAGCAGGCGCCCCGGGACAGCCTCCTTTGAGCAGTACTTC.

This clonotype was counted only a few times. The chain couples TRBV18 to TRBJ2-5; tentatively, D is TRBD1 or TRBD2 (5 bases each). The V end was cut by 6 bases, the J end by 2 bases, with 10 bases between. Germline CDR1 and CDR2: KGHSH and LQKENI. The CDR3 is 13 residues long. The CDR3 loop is CASSTGRQETQYF. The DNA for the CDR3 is TGTGCCAGCTCCACGGGACGGCAAGAGACCCAGTACTTC.

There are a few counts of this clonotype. CDR3 DNA: TGTGCCAGCAGTAAGGGACAGCCCGGTCCCTACGAGCAGTACTTC. Translating it yields CASSKGQPGPYEQYF. The chain carries TRBV27 and TRBJ2-7, with 7 bases identical to TRBD1. Germline loops: CDR1 MNHEY, CDR2 SMNVEV (reference sequence). This CDR3 region has 15 residues. V lost 5 bases, J lost 2 bases, and 9 bases stayed unmatched.

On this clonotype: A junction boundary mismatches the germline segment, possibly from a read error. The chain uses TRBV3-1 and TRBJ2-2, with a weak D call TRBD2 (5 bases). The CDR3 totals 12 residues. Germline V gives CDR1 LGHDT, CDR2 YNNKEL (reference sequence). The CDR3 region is CASSQAIGKLFF. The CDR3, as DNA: TGTGCCAGCAGCCAAGCGATCGGGAAGCTGTTTTTT.

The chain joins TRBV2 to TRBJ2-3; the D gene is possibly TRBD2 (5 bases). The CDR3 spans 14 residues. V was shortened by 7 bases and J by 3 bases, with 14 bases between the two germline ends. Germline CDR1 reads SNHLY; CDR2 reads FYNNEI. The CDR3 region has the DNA TGTGCCAGCACCGTACTAGGTCGGACAGATACGCAGTATTTT. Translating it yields CASTVLGRTDTQYF.

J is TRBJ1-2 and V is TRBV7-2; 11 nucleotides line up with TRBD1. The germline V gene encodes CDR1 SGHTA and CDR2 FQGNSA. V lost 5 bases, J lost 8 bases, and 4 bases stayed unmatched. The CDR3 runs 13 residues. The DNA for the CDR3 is TGTGCCAGCAGCCCGGGACAGGGGGGGGGCTACACCTTC. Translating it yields CASSPGQGGGYTF. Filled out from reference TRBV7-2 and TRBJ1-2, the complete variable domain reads GAGVSQSPSNKVTEKGKDVELRCDPISGHTALYWYRQSLGQGLEFLIYFQGNSAPDKSGLPSDRFSAERTGGSVSTLTIQRTQQEDSAVYLCASSPGQGGGYTFGSGTRLTVV.

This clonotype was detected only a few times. CDR3 in amino acids: CSARSTSGRTDTQYF. CDR3 coding DNA: TGCAGTGCTAGGAGTACTAGCGGGAGAACAGATACGCAGTATTTT. The V and J genes are TRBV20-1 and TRBJ2-3, with 11 nucleotides matching TRBD2. Germline V lookup: CDR1 DFQATT, CDR2 SNEGSKA (reference sequence). V lost 3 bases, J lost 3 bases, and 5 bases stayed unmatched. The CDR3 loop spans 15 amino acids.

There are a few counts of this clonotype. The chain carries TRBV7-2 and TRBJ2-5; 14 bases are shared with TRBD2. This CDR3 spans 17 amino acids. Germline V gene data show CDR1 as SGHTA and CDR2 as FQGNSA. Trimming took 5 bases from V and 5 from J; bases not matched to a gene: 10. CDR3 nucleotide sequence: TGTGCCAGCAGCCGCTGGACTAGCGGGAGGTTTGTGGAGACCCAGTACTTC. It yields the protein CASSRWTSGRFVETQYF.